The 13 T cell receptor beta chains listed next were all sequenced from one sample in a study of blood T cell repertoires in COVID-19. Assay used: immunoSEQ multiplex PCR; TCRdb lists only in-frame clones, some missing. The sample holds roughly 120,000 clones, approximately 81% seen once. The material sequenced was peripheral blood. The receptors originated from a man in his forties or fifties with acute or convalescent COVID-19.

This chain links TRBV6-1 with TRBJ2-4; the D gene is possibly TRBD1 (6 bases). CDR3 size: 12 residues. Per germline, CDR1 MNHNS and CDR2 SASEGT. V was clipped by 1 base and J by 11 bases, with 9 bases between them. The CDR3 DNA reads TGTGCCAGCAGTGAAGAGGGGACACTTCAGTACTTC. Protein product: CASSEEGTLQYF.

The J gene is TRBJ2-3, the V gene TRBV10-1; 10 bases fit TRBD1. This CDR3 has 19 residues. Germline trimming cut 6 bases from V and 2 bases from J; bases unmatched to any gene: 17. Germline values: CDR1 WNHNN, CDR2 SYGVQD (reference sequence). The CDR3 sequence is CASSPLGTGDATSTDTQYF. In DNA, the CDR3 is TGCGCCAGCAGCCCCCTGGGGACAGGGGACGCAACGTCCACAGATACGCAGTATTTT.

The V gene is TRBV11-2, the J gene TRBJ2-3; 9 bases are a match to TRBD2. Losses at the gene ends were 1 base for V and 2 bases for J; bases not matched to a gene: 4. From germline, CDR1 is SGHAT and CDR2 FQNNGV. This CDR3 has 16 residues. As DNA, the CDR3 is TGTGCCAGCAGCTTAGGGCGGGGGGGCGTCACAGATACGCAGTATTTT. This translates into CASSLGRGGVTDTQYF.

The chain uses TRBV4-1 and TRBJ2-2; 9 bases fit TRBD2. The CDR3 is 18 amino acids. V lost 1 base to trimming and J lost 6 bases; unmatched junction nucleotides: 12. Germline lookup yields CDR1 MGHRA and CDR2 YSYEKL. The CDR3 DNA is TGCGCCAGCAGCCAAGTCTACTCTAGCGGGGATAAATCCGGGGAGCTGTTTTTT. Protein: CASSQVYSSGDKSGELFF.

The rearrangement uses TRBV5-3 and TRBJ1-6; perhaps TRBD1 as D (5 bases). TRBV5-3 is marked as an open reading frame, function uncertain. Trimming cost V 8 bases and J 6 bases, with 21 bases left between them. This CDR3 spans 16 amino acids. This chain's CDR3 is CASHPLNRLSNSPLHF. CDR3 DNA sequence: TGTGCCAGCCATCCTCTGAACAGGTTGAGTAATTCACCCCTCCACTTT.

The rearrangement joins TRBV29-1 to TRBJ2-7, with 9 nucleotides matching TRBD1. Germline CDR1 reads SQVTM; CDR2 reads ANQGSEA. With 4 bases clipped from V and 5 bases from J, the junction kept 9 bases outside the gene matches. The CDR3 is made up of 14 amino acids. CDR3 sequence: CSVALDRGYNEQYF. The CDR3 region has the DNA TGCAGCGTTGCCCTTGACAGGGGGTATAACGAGCAGTACTTC.

This chain connects TRBV30 to TRBJ2-7, with D possibly being TRBD2 (7 bases). The CDR3 runs 12 residues. The V end lost 8 bases, the J end lost 3 bases, and 14 bases lay between the germline ends. Looked up from germline, CDR1 is GTSNPN and CDR2 is SVGIG (reference sequence). CDR3 DNA: TGTGCCGGGGCGGGGGCAGGCTACGAGCAGTACTTC. Translated: CAGAGAGYEQYF.

The CDR3, as DNA: TGTGCCAGCAGCGTGCGGGTCATGCAGAACTATGGCTACACCTTC. It specifies CASSVRVMQNYGYTF. The chain has TRBV2 and TRBJ1-2; D is unresolved. V lost 6 bases and J 2 bases, leaving 16 bases between the germline ends. Per the germline V gene, CDR1 is SNHLY and CDR2 is FYNNEI. The CDR3 sequence is 15 residues long.

CDR3 nucleotide sequence: TGCACCAGCAGCCAGACTAGCGGGGGCTGTCGGGCAGATACGCAGTATTTT. This codes for CTSSQTSGGCRADTQYF. The chain is built from TRBV1 and TRBJ2-3; the table gives TRBD2 as D, unverified against the DNA. TRBV1 is designated a pseudogene. The CDR3 loop spans 17 amino acids.

The chain carries TRBV20-1 and TRBJ2-7, with 9 positions matching TRBD2. V lost 7 bases, J lost 6 bases, and 4 bases stayed unmatched. The germline CDR1 and CDR2 sequences are DFQATT and SNEGSKA (reference sequence). The CDR3 length is 11 residues. The CDR3 here is CSGLAGLEQYF. CDR3 DNA sequence: TGCAGTGGCCTAGCGGGGCTCGAGCAGTACTTC.

The table lists this clone with a few counts. This sequence joins TRBV25-1 and TRBJ2-5; 8 positions agree with TRBD2. The CDR3 runs to 16 residues. Germline CDR1 is MGHDK and CDR2 is SYGVNS. The trim removed 5 bases at V and 4 bases at J, leaving 12 bases unmatched. DNA for the CDR3: TGTGCCAGCAGTTTAATCGAACTAGCGGCCCCAGAGACCCAGTACTTC. Its translation is CASSLIELAAPETQYF.

This clone was counted a single time. This CDR3 is CASSVAGTGSGYTF. As DNA, the CDR3 is TGTGCCAGCAGCGTAGCCGGGACAGGGAGTGGCTACACCTTC. V gene TRBV9 combines with J gene TRBJ1-2, with 9 bases fitting TRBD1. The trim removed 0 bases at V and 7 bases at J, leaving 4 bases unmatched. Germline assignment: CDR1 SGDLS and CDR2 YYNGEE. The CDR3 runs to 14 residues. The full variable domain, rest sourced from reference TRBV9 and TRBJ1-2, is DSGVTQTPKHLITATGQRVTLRCSPRSGDLSVYWYQQSLDQGLQFLIQYYNGEERAKGNILERFSAQQFPDLHSELNLSSLELGDSALYFCASSVAGTGSGYTFGSGTRLTVV.

This chain connects TRBV9 to TRBJ2-2; 10 nucleotides match TRBD2. Germline loops: CDR1 SGDLS, CDR2 YYNGEE. With V trimmed by 4 bases and J by 4 bases, 4 bases remained unmatched. CDR3 size: 15 residues. The CDR3 bases are TGTGCCAGCAGCAGCGGGGGGGCCGGCACCGGGGAGCTGTTTTTT. Residues: CASSSGGAGTGELFF.